These 23 T cell receptor beta chains were sequenced from one sample in a study of T-cell memory formation after mild COVID-19. Using its own MiXCR run on the 5' RACE reads, TCRdb lists one record per CDR3 protein. This table has approximately 410,000 distinct CDR3 sequences, 20% to 30% appearing once. Sequenced: PBMCs or a T cell subset sorted from them (not recorded which). These receptors originate from an adult woman who had mild COVID-19 (a few samples of this study predate the infection). Cell type and time point are not known.

This chain uses TRBV6-2 or TRBV6-3 with TRBJ2-2; 8 bases align to TRBD1. Germline assignment: CDR1 MNHEY and CDR2 SVGEGT. The CDR3 is 16 residues long. The V gene end was trimmed by 6 bases and the J gene end by 3 bases; junction bases not matched to a gene: 9. The CDR3 DNA reads TGTGCCAGCAGACCCGACAGGGGAACTTACACCGGGGAGCTGTTTTTT. Translating it yields CASRPDRGTYTGELFF.

This clonotype was detected only a few times. This sequence joins TRBV29-1 and TRBJ1-1, with 8 bases matching TRBD1. V was pared by 4 bases and J by 3 bases, with 4 bases of the junction left unmatched. Germline loops: CDR1 SQVTM, CDR2 ANQGSEA. The CDR3 is 13 amino acids. The CDR3 is CSVVQGADTEAFF. DNA of the CDR3: TGCAGCGTTGTTCAGGGGGCCGACACTGAAGCTTTCTTT. Drawing the rest from reference TRBV29-1 and TRBJ1-1, the complete variable domain is SAVISQKPSRDICQRGTSLTIQCQVDSQVTMMFWYRQQPGQSLTLIATANQGSEATYESGFVIDKFPISRPNLTFSTLTVSNMSPEDSSIYLCSVVQGADTEAFFGQGTRLTVV.

This clonotype was counted only a few times. The chain links TRBV5-1 to TRBJ2-7; tentatively, D is TRBD1 or TRBD2 (6 bases each). Germline CDR1 and CDR2: SGHRS and YFSETQ. The CDR3 sequence is 17 residues long. Between the trimmed V and J ends, which lost 3 bases and 3 bases, there was a span of 22 bases. The CDR3 loop is CASSSTAGTQGGYEQYF. CDR3 nucleotide sequence: TGCGCCAGCAGCTCGACAGCCGGGACTCAAGGGGGCTACGAGCAGTACTTC.

This sequence joins TRBV7-3 and TRBJ2-7; tentatively, D is TRBD1 (6 bases). The V gene lost 4 bases and the J gene lost 3 bases, with 16 bases spanning the gap. CDR1 SGHTA and CDR2 FQGTGA come from the germline V gene. The CDR3 is 15 residues long. This chain's CDR3 is CASSSQQGSGYEQYF. The CDR3 DNA sequence: TGTGCCAGCAGCTCTCAACAGGGTTCGGGCTACGAGCAGTACTTC.

This clonotype showed up just once. V is TRBV30 and J is TRBJ2-7; D perhaps matches TRBD1 (5 bases). Germline CDR1 is GTSNPN and CDR2 is SVGIG (reference sequence). The CDR3 consists of 15 residues. V shed 3 bases and J shed 4 bases, with 19 bases lying between them. The CDR3 here is CAWSSTIRTSYEQYF. In nucleotides, the CDR3 is TGTGCCTGGAGCTCAACCATACGGACATCATACGAGCAGTACTTC.

J is TRBJ1-2 and V is TRBV27; a weak D match, TRBD1 (6 bases). The V and J ends lost 6 bases and 2 bases respectively, with 10 bases between them. From germline, CDR1 is MNHEY and CDR2 SMNVEV (reference sequence). The length of the CDR3 is 13 residues. CDR3 bases: TGTGCCAGCAGCGCCAGGGGAAACTATGGCTACACCTTC. This encodes CASSARGNYGYTF.

The CDR3 nucleotides are TGTGCCAGCAGTACCTCCTTAGCGGGCTCCTACAATGAGCAGTTCTTC. It translates to CASSTSLAGSYNEQFF. This chain connects TRBV6-2 or TRBV6-3 to TRBJ2-1; 7 nucleotides line up with TRBD2. From germline, CDR1 is MNHEY and CDR2 SVGEGT. J was trimmed by 0 bases and V by 5 bases; bases with no gene match: 7. The CDR3 consists of 16 residues.

The sample holds a few counts of this clonotype. The rearrangement joins TRBV7-8 to TRBJ2-1; TRBD2 aligns across 10 bases. Trimming at V came to 9 bases and at J to 3 bases, leaving 8 bases not matched to a gene. CDR1 and CDR2 (germline): SGHVS, FQNEAQ. The CDR3 spans 15 residues. CDR3 region: CASNLGLADYNEQFF. The CDR3 nucleotides read TGTGCCAGTAACCTCGGACTAGCGGACTACAATGAGCAGTTCTTC.

This clonotype was found a few times. The genes are TRBV14 and TRBJ1-1; D ambiguous. Germline V gives CDR1 SGHDN, CDR2 FVKESK. V was shortened by 4 bases and J by 0 bases, with 9 bases between the two germline ends. This CDR3 is built from 14 residues. CDR3 region: CASSRSLMNTEAFF. The DNA of the CDR3 is TGTGCCAGCAGCCGATCCCTAATGAACACTGAAGCTTTCTTT.

This chain uses TRBV13 with TRBJ1-1; 8 nucleotides agree with TRBD1. CDR3 length equals 17 residues. J lost 3 bases, V lost 4 bases, and 13 bases had no gene match. Germline lookup yields CDR1 PRHDT and CDR2 FYEKMQ (reference sequence). The CDR3 DNA reads TGTGCCAGCAGCTCAGGTGGCAGGGGGCAATTGGACACTGAAGCTTTCTTT. Translating it yields CASSSGGRGQLDTEAFF. Full variable domain (missing parts from reference TRBV13 and TRBJ1-1): AAGVIQSPRHLIKEKRETATLKCYPIPRHDTVYWYQQGPGQDPQFLISFYEKMQSDKGSIPDRFSAQQFSDYHSELNMSSLELGDSALYFCASSSGGRGQLDTEAFFGQGTRLTVV.

This rearrangement joins TRBV24-1 to TRBJ2-5; D unresolved. The CDR3 length is 15 residues. CDR1 is KGHDR, CDR2 SFDVKD, per germline. Trimming pared 10 bases from V and 4 bases from J, leaving 21 bases between. In nucleotides, the CDR3 is TGTGCCACGGCCGAAGGATCATCCGCAAGAGAGACCCAGTACTTC. Its protein product is CATAEGSSARETQYF.

The chain joins TRBV5-1 to TRBJ2-1; a weak D match, TRBD2 (5 bases). This CDR3 is 17 amino acids long. Trimming took 0 bases from V and 7 from J, leaving 20 bases between them. Germline loops: CDR1 SGHRS, CDR2 YFSETQ. The CDR3 DNA sequence: TGCGCCAGCAGCTTGGATTCGTGGGAGAAGAGAATGAATGAGCAGTTCTTC. It is translated as CASSLDSWEKRMNEQFF.

V usage is TRBV7-9 and J usage is TRBJ2-1; 11 nucleotides match TRBD2. Germline V lookup: CDR1 SEHNR, CDR2 FQNEAQ (reference sequence). The V and J ends lost 6 bases and 1 base, in that order; junction bases with no gene match: 5. The CDR3 is 16 amino acids. In DNA form, the CDR3 reads TGTGCCAGCAGTCCAATAGCGGGGGGGTCCTACAATGAGCAGTTCTTC. Its translation is CASSPIAGGSYNEQFF.

The chain carries TRBV2 and TRBJ1-3; D is undetermined. V shed 5 bases and J shed 1 base, with 9 bases lying between them. This CDR3 comprises 14 residues. Germline V gene data show CDR1 as SNHLY and CDR2 as FYNNEI. The chain's CDR3 is CASSMGWSGNTIYF. In nucleotides, the CDR3 is TGTGCCAGCAGTATGGGATGGTCTGGAAACACCATATATTTT.

The sample holds a few counts of this clonotype. The chain joins TRBV24-1 to TRBJ2-3; the D gene could be TRBD1 or TRBD2 (5 bases each). Trimming cost V 6 bases and J 0 bases, with 12 bases left between them. Germline-derived CDR1 and CDR2 are KGHDR and SFDVKD. CDR3 length: 15 amino acids. The CDR3 spells CATSSGTHSTDTQYF. The CDR3 nucleotides read TGTGCCACCAGTTCCGGGACCCATAGCACAGATACGCAGTATTTT.

In its sample, this clonotype was seen a few times. The genes are TRBV12-3 or TRBV12-4 and TRBJ1-1, with D perhaps TRBD1 (6 bases). The CDR3 consists of 15 residues. Trimming stripped 3 bases from V and 0 bases from J, with 11 bases between. The CDR3 DNA sequence: TGTGCCAGCAGTTTGCCAGGGGAGATGAACACTGAAGCTTTCTTT. This sequence encodes CASSLPGEMNTEAFF.

This clonotype showed up just a few times. The chain combines TRBV7-6 with TRBJ1-2; D possibly corresponds to TRBD1 (6 bases). CDR1 is SGHVS, CDR2 FNYEAQ, per germline. The CDR3 consists of 15 residues. Trimming shortened V by 1 base and J by 4 bases, and 13 bases separated the two germline ends. The CDR3 nucleotides are TGTGCCAGCAGCTTAGGCACAGGGTATGGCTATGGCTACACCTTC. This encodes CASSLGTGYGYGYTF. The full variable domain, completed using reference TRBV7-6 and TRBJ1-2, is GAGVSQSPRYKVTKRGQDVALRCDPISGHVSLYWYRQALGQGPEFLTYFNYEAQQDKSGLPNDRFSAERPEGSISTLTIQRTEQRDSAMYRCASSLGTGYGYGYTFGSGTRLTVV.

This clonotype was seen repeatedly, ten times or more. The chain combines TRBV24-1 with TRBJ2-5, with D perhaps matching TRBD1 (6 bases). CDR3 size: 15 residues. V gave up 7 bases and J gave up 5 bases, with 19 bases separating them. Germline-derived CDR1 and CDR2 are KGHDR and SFDVKD. CDR3 nucleotides: TGTGCCACCAGCACAGAGTCTCCAGGGGAGGAGACCCAGTACTTC. Protein product: CATSTESPGEETQYF.

This clonotype was counted between two and nine times. The chain recombines TRBV18 with TRBJ1-5, with TRBD1 matching 7 bases. Germline values: CDR1 KGHSH, CDR2 LQKENI. The junction had 3 bases not matched to a gene; V was cut back by 3 bases and J by 1 base. This CDR3 is 15 amino acids long. CDR3 sequence (DNA): TGTGCCAGCTCACCGGACAGGACCAGCAATCAGCCCCAGCATTTT. Encoded protein: CASSPDRTSNQPQHF.

V is TRBV10-3 and J is TRBJ2-1; D call uncertain. CDR3 length: 12 amino acids. V shed 5 bases and J shed 0 bases, with 2 bases lying between them. The germline gives CDR1 ENHRY, CDR2 SYGVKD. The CDR3 region is CAISSSYNEQFF. DNA of the CDR3: TGTGCCATCAGTAGCTCCTACAATGAGCAGTTCTTC.

The table lists this clonotype with many counts. CDR3 coding DNA: TGTGCCAGCAGTCTTTCCTACAATGAGCAGTTCTTC. As protein: CASSLSYNEQFF. This chain joins TRBV12-3 or TRBV12-4 and TRBJ2-1; D unresolved. Trimming took off 5 bases at V and 1 base at J, with 3 bases between the two ends. CDR3 length equals 12 residues.

The chain links TRBV24-1 to TRBJ2-3; no definite D call. This CDR3 region has 15 residues. V lost 9 bases to trimming and J lost 0 bases, with 15 bases between them. Germline V gives CDR1 KGHDR, CDR2 SFDVKD. CDR3: CATLDPSTSTDTQYF. The CDR3 DNA is TGTGCCACCCTGGACCCCAGCACCAGCACAGATACGCAGTATTTT.

The table lists this clonotype with a few counts. As DNA, the CDR3 is TGTGCCGCCAAGGGTTTCGGCACCGGGGAGCTGTTTTTT. Protein: CAAKGFGTGELFF. The V gene is TRBV7-6, the J gene TRBJ2-2; D remains unclear. Deletions cut 11 bases from V and 4 bases from J, with 14 bases between. Germline loops: CDR1 SGHVS, CDR2 FNYEAQ. This CDR3 is built from 13 residues.